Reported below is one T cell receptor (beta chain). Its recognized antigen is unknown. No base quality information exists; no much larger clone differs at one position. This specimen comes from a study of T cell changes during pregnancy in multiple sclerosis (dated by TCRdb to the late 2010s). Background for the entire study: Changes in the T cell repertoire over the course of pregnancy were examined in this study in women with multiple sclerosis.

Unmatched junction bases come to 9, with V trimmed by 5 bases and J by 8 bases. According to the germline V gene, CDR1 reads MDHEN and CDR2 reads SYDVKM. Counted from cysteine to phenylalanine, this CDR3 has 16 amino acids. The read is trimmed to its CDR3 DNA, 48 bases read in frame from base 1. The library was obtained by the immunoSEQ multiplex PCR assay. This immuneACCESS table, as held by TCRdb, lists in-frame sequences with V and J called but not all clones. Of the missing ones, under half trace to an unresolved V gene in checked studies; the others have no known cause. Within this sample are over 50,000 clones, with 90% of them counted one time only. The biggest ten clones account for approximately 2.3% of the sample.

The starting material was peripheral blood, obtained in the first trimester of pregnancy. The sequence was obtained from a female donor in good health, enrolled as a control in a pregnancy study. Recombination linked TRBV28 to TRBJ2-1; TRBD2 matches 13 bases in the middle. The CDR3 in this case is CASSLDGLAGAYEQFF. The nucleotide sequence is TGTGCCAGCAGTCTCGATGGACTAGCGGGAGCCTATGAGCAGTTCTTC.